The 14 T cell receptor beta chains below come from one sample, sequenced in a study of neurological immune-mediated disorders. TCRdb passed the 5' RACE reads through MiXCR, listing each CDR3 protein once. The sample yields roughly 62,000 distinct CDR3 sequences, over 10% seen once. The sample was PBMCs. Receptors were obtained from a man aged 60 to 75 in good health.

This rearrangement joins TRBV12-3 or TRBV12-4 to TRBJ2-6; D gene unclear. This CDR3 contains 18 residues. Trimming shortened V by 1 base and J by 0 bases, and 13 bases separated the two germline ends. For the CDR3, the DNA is TGTGCCAGCAGTTTAGACCTACATGGCCTCTCTGGGGCCAACGTCCTGACTTTC. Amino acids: CASSLDLHGLSGANVLTF.

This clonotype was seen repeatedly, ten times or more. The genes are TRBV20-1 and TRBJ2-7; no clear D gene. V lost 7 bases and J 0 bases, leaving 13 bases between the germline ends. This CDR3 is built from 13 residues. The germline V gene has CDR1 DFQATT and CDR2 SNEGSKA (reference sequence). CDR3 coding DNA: TGCAGTGGAGATACGGGCCTCTCCTACGAGCAGTACTTC. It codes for CSGDTGLSYEQYF.

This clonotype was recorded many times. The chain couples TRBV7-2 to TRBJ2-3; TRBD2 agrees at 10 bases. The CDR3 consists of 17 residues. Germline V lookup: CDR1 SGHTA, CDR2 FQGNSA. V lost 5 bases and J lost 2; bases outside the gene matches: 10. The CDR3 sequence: CASSPRGLAIFTDTQYF. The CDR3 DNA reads TGTGCCAGCAGCCCTAGGGGACTAGCGATTTTCACAGATACGCAGTATTTT.

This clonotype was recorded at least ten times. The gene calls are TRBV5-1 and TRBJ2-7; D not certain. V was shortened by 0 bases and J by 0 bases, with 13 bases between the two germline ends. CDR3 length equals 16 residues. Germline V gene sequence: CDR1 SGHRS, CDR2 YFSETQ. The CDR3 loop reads CASSLGGGASSYEQYF. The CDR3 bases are TGCGCCAGCAGCTTGGGCGGCGGTGCGAGCTCCTACGAGCAGTACTTC.

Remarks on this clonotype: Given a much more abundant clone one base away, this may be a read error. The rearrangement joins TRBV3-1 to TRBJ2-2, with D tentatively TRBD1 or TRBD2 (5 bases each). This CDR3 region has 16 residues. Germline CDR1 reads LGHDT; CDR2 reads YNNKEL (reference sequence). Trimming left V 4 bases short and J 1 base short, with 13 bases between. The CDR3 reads CASSRLGVRNTGELFF. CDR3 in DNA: TGTGCCAGCAGCCGATTGGGGGTCCGGAACACCGGGGAGCTGTTTTTT.

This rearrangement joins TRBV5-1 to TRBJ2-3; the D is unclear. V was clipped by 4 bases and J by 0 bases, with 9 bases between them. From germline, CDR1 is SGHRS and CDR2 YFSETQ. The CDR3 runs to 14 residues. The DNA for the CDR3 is TGCGCCAGCAGCCAACGAGCTAGCACAGATACGCAGTATTTT. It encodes CASSQRASTDTQYF.

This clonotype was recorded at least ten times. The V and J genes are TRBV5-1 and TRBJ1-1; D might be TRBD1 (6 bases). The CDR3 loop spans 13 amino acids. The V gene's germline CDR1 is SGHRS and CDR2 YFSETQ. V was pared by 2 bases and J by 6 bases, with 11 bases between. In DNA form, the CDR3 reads TGCGCCAGCAGCTTACAGGGTCGGCCTGAAGCTTTCTTT. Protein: CASSLQGRPEAFF. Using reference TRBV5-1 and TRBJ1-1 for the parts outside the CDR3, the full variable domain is KAGVTQTPRYLIKTRGQQVTLSCSPISGHRSVSWYQQTPGQGLQFLFEYFSETQRNKGNFPGRFSGRQFSNSRSEMNVSTLELGDSALYLCASSLQGRPEAFFGQGTRLTVV.

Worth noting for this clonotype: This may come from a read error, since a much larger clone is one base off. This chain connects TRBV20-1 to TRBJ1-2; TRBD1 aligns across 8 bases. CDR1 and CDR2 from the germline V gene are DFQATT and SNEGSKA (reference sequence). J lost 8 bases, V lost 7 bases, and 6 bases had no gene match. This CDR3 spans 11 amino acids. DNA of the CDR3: TGCAGTGTTCAGGGGGCAAGAGGCTACACCTTC. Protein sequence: CSVQGARGYTF.

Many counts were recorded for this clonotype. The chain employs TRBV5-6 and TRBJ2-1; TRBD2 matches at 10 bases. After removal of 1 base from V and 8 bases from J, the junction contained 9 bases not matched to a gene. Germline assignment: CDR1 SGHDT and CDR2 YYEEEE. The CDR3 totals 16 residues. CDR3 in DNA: TGTGCCAGCAGCTTGATATCGGCTAGCGGGGGCGATGAGCAGTTCTTC. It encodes CASSLISASGGDEQFF.

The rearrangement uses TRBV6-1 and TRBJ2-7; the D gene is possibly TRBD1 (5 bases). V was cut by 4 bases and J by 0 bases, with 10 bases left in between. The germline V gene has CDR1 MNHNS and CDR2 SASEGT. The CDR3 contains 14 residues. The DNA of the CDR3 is TGTGCCAGCAGTGGACGGACACGCTCCTACGAGCAGTACTTC. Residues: CASSGRTRSYEQYF.

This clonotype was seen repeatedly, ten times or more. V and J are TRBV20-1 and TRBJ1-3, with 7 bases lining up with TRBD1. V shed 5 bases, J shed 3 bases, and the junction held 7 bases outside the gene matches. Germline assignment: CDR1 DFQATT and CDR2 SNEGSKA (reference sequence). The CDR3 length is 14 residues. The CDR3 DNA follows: TGCAGTGCTCCCGACAGGGCGTATGGAAACACCATATATTTT. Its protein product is CSAPDRAYGNTIYF.

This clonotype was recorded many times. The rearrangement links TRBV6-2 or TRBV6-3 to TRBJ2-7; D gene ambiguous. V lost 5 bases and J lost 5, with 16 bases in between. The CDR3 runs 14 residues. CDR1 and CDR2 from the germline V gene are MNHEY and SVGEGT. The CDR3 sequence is CASSPQNKGHEQYF. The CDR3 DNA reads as TGTGCCAGCAGTCCTCAGAACAAGGGCCACGAGCAGTACTTC.

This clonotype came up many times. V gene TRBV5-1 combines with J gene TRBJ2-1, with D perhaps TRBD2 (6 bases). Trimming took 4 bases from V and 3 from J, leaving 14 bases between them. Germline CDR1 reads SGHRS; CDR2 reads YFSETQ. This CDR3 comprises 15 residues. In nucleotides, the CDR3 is TGCGCCAGCAGCCCCGGGGGTTCGGTCTACAATGAGCAGTTCTTC. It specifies CASSPGGSVYNEQFF. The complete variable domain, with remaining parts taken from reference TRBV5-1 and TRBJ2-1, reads KAGVTQTPRYLIKTRGQQVTLSCSPISGHRSVSWYQQTPGQGLQFLFEYFSETQRNKGNFPGRFSGRQFSNSRSEMNVSTLELGDSALYLCASSPGGSVYNEQFFGPGTRLTVL.

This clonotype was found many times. Here the CDR3 reads CASSQQGDYGYTF. In DNA form, the CDR3 reads TGTGCCAGCAGCCAACAGGGTGACTATGGCTACACCTTC. The chain recombines TRBV7-2 with TRBJ1-2; the D gene is possibly TRBD1 (6 bases). Germline values: CDR1 SGHTA, CDR2 FQGNSA. Trimming cost V 5 bases and J 3 bases, with 10 bases left between them. The CDR3 sequence is 13 residues long.